The 8 T cell receptor beta chains below all came from one sample that was sequenced in a study of cytomegalovirus exposure and HLA in healthy donors. Primers: 60 Vbeta forward and 13 Jbeta reverse. Clones were read by immunoSEQ multiplex PCR, and TCRdb kept only the in-frame ones, dropping some. The sample has around 190,000 clones; approximately 80% are singletons. The sequenced sample consisted of PBMCs. The source is a woman aged 25-40 years in good health and CMV-seronegative.

The chain joins TRBV5-1 to TRBJ2-5; D gene unclear. V shed 2 bases and J shed 2 bases, with 7 bases lying between them. CDR1 is SGHRS, CDR2 YFSETQ, per germline. CDR3 length: 13 amino acids. The CDR3 DNA is TGCGCCAGCAGCTTCTCCCCTCAAGAGACCCAGTACTTC. It yields the protein CASSFSPQETQYF.

CDR3 sequence reads: CASSLLGGSTEAFF. The DNA of the CDR3 is TGTGCCAGCAGTTTATTGGGGGGAAGCACTGAAGCTTTCTTT. The chain recombines TRBV27 with TRBJ1-1; maybe TRBD1 (5 bases). Deletions cut 1 base from V and 4 bases from J, with 10 bases between. The CDR3 sequence is 14 residues long. Germline loops: CDR1 MNHEY, CDR2 SMNVEV (reference sequence).

V and J are TRBV5-1 and TRBJ1-1, with D hard to call. Germline V gene data show CDR1 as SGHRS and CDR2 as YFSETQ. This CDR3 has 13 residues. V lost 0 bases and J 3 bases, leaving 6 bases between the germline ends. This CDR3 is CASSLDSYTEAFF. The CDR3 bases are TGCGCCAGCAGCTTGGACAGTTACACTGAAGCTTTCTTT.

The rearrangement uses TRBV15 and TRBJ1-1; D gene ambiguous. Germline V gene data show CDR1 as LNHNV and CDR2 as YYDKDF (reference sequence). The ends were cut back, 0 bases at V and 0 bases at J, with 11 bases in the middle. The CDR3 is made up of 16 amino acids. The CDR3 DNA is TGTGCCACCAGCAGAGATAGGCACAGTGTGAACACTGAAGCTTTCTTT. Residues: CATSRDRHSVNTEAFF.

The chain links TRBV7-2 to TRBJ2-7, with TRBD2 as a possible D gene (6 bases). Germline-derived CDR1 and CDR2 are SGHTA and FQGNSA. The CDR3 sequence is 15 residues long. The V end was cut by 3 bases, the J end by 0 bases, with 12 bases between. The CDR3 nucleotides are TGTGCCAGCAGCTTCGGGGCGGGGCCCTCCTACGAGCAGTACTTC. It translates to CASSFGAGPSYEQYF.

This clone appeared a few times. In the same sample, other DNA sequences code for this CDR3. The V call is TRBV7-2, the J call TRBJ2-5; TRBD2 aligns across 7 bases. CDR1 is SGHTA and CDR2 is FQGNSA in the germline V gene. V lost 3 bases, J lost 2 bases, and 0 bases stayed unmatched. CDR3 length: 13 residues. The CDR3 here is CASSFSGQETQYF. The CDR3 nucleotides read TGTGCCAGCAGCTTTAGCGGGCAAGAGACCCAGTACTTC.

The chain employs TRBV27 and TRBJ1-1; 7 bases fit TRBD1. V lost 3 bases to trimming and J lost 3 bases; unmatched junction nucleotides: 13. The CDR3 is made up of 17 amino acids. Germline V gene lookup returns CDR1 MNHEY and CDR2 SMNVEV (reference sequence). The CDR3 region has the DNA TGTGCCAGCAGTTTTTCGCCGGAGACAGGGTTGGACACTGAAGCTTTCTTT. This codes for CASSFSPETGLDTEAFF.

J is TRBJ2-7 and V is TRBV18; 9 nucleotides align to TRBD1. In germline, CDR1 is KGHSH, CDR2 LQKENI. After removal of 6 bases from V and 3 bases from J, the junction contained 6 bases not matched to a gene. This CDR3 has 14 residues. The CDR3 region is CASSSPGQGYEQYF. The CDR3 DNA reads TGTGCCAGCTCTTCGCCGGGACAGGGCTACGAGCAGTACTTC.